This T cell receptor beta chain appears in the sequencing data of a study of human T cells and chemical hapten exposure. The library tagged each cDNA molecule with unique molecular identifiers. Each CDR3 protein gets one entry after TCRdb re-called the RACE reads with MiXCR. The repertoire consists of around 300,000 distinct CDR3 sequences, with 4.5% to 7% occurring once and the leading ten covering about 8.2%. The CDR3 consists of 16 residues. Per germline, CDR1 LGHNA and CDR2 YSLEER. V was shortened by 0 bases and J by 4 bases, with 15 bases between the two germline ends. The time point was: pre-sensitization, week 0. Treatment indicated: therapeutic diphenylcyclopropenone sensitization with weekly scalp DPC.

The TCR comes from a woman aged 18-29 years with alopecia areata. Some clones in this sample may be carry-over from other donors' samples. This sample comprised whole blood, obtained in connection with sensitization to the hapten diphenylcyclopropenone (DPC). This sequence joins TRBV4-3 and TRBJ1-1; D is possibly TRBD1 (5 bases). The CDR3 reads CASSQDPQGGGTEAFF. CDR3 nucleotides: TGCGCCAGCAGCCAAGATCCCCAGGGCGGGGGCACTGAAGCTTTCTTT.